The entry below gives a single T cell receptor beta chain sequence along with its context. Its antigen remains unidentified. Base qualities are missing; no much larger clone stands one base away. This sample was included in a study of vaccination and CD4 T cells after COVID-19 (dated by TCRdb to between 2022 and 2023). Regarding the study in general: Convalescent patients had a positive SARS-CoV-2 result on nasal swab PCR, and of these patients, several had mild disease and one had severe disease. Control cultures received a CEFX viral epitope pool as the positive control, an HIV-1 Nef peptide pool as the negative control, or no peptide. Post-COVID blood samples were collected from convalescent patients a median of approximately 93 days after diagnosis, with a range of roughly 35 to 180 days. In more than eight COVID-19 convalescent patients and several infection-naive healthy vaccine recipients, researchers compared the spike-specific CD4+ TCR repertoire from before mRNA vaccination with the repertoire from after. For stimulating the cultures, overlapping spike peptide pools were used, derived from SARS-CoV-2 as well as from the common cold coronaviruses HCoV-NL63, HCoV-OC43 and HCoV-229E. The convalescent cohort included six males and four females, with two Hispanic individuals, seven Caucasians, two Asians and one multiracial person. Post-vaccine blood samples were taken a median of 72 days after the second vaccine dose, with a range of roughly 14 to 241 days. Participants got two doses of the Pfizer-BioNTech BNT162b2 vaccine (n=8) or two doses of the Moderna mRNA-1273 vaccine (n=2). What the authors observed across the whole study: Of the vaccine-specific clones found in convalescent patients, nearly all (304 of 307) were mono-reactive for SARS-CoV-2 spike instead of being cross-reactive with common cold coronaviruses. Among the post-vaccine SARS-CoV-2-reactive clones in convalescent patients, a median around 90% showed up only after vaccination, which suggests vaccine-specific priming. Only a relatively small number of convalescent patients were included in the study, and early timepoints following natural infection were not analyzed. Although the median number of SARS-CoV-2-reactive clonotypes went up from some 23 after infection to around 40 after vaccination, the increase was not significant.

Library construction relied on PCR. DNA from cultured CD4+ T cells was subjected to TCR sequencing with the Oncomine TCR Beta short-read assay at the Johns Hopkins FTIC core. The QIAamp micro DNA kit was used to extract genomic DNA from the cultured CD4+ T cells. Oncomine TCR Beta libraries from cultured CD4+ T cells were pooled with unique dual indexes and sequenced on an Illumina iSeq 100. Under the source paper's analysis protocol: Non-productive sequences were removed, and CDR3s not starting with C, not ending with F or W, or shorter than 7 amino acids were discarded. Antigen-specific clonotypes were identified using the MANAFEST web application through comparison of peptide-stimulated wells with reference and other culture wells. Positive clones required FDR below 0.05, an odds ratio above 5, and productive frequency above 0.1% in at least two of three replicate wells. A clonotype was classed as cross-reactive if the clonotype showed significant expansion both in SARS-CoV-2 spike wells and in at least one common cold coronavirus spike condition. Using R version 3.6.1, CDR3 homology was evaluated through Levenshtein distances (stringdist) along with unrooted phylogenetic trees (ape). The raw public data were reprocessed by TCRdb itself: fastp quality trimming at Q25, MiXCR clonotype calling, in-frame beta chains only. Every entry covers one CDR3 protein and lists the most common genes and DNA from its rows. TCRdb, not the original authors, processed these V and J calls. The sample table shows some 18,000 distinct CDR3 sequences, and 56% are seen once. Roughly a tenth of the sample is in the top ten clones.

The treatment or condition label on this specimen signifies: approximately nine-day PBMC culture with coronavirus spike peptide pools or control peptides (ViraFEST assay). To expand antigen-specific T cells with peptide pools and then pick out the expanded clonotypes through TCR sequencing, the study relied on the ViraFEST assay. The positive SARS-CoV-2 PCR tests of the convalescent patients were dated from March to December 2020, before the Alpha, Beta and Delta variants emerged in the United States. Each well held 2.2 million or so PBMCs cultured with roughly 9.2 ug/ml peptide pools in IMDM containing roughly 4.7% human AB serum and roughly 10 IU/ml IL-2. Half of the culture medium was replaced with fresh IL-2-containing medium on days 3 and 7. CD4+ T cells were isolated after roughly 9 days of culture through negative selection using the EasySep CD4+ T cell isolation kit. PBMCs were separated from whole blood using Ficoll-Paque Plus gradient centrifugation and then either used fresh or cryopreserved at -140C. Triplicate wells were generally used for each culture condition.

The germline V gene (reference sequence) gives CDR1 as MNHEY and CDR2 as SMNVEV. Taken from cysteine to phenylalanine, the CDR3 has 15 residues. Only the CDR3 DNA is retained, 45 bases long and in frame from the first base. The junction shows trimming of 3 bases on V and 1 base on J, plus 10 bases between the germline ends. Material for sequencing was CD4+ T cells from blood, cultured in vitro. Rearrangement joined TRBV27 to TRBJ1-5, with a tentative D gene TRBD1 over 5 matching bases. The receptor was isolated from a human donor who had recovered from COVID-19. The CDR3 in this case is CASSFSGLSNQPQHF. In nucleotide form, the sequence is TGTGCCAGCAGTTTTTCGGGGCTGAGCAATCAGCCCCAGCATTTT.